The next 4 T cell receptor beta chains were all read from a single sample in a study of blood T cell repertoires in COVID-19. Sequenced by immunoSEQ multiplex PCR; TCRdb stores in-frame clones only, minus some. Found here are 85,000 to 120,000 clones, approximately 80% of them singletons; the top ten hold 7.5% to 10%. Source material: peripheral blood. Receptors were obtained from a man aged 60 to 69 with active or convalescent COVID-19.

The genes are TRBV4-3 and TRBJ2-2; TRBD2 matches 8 bases. The junction had 8 bases not matched to a gene; V was cut back by 0 bases and J by 5 bases. Germline assignment: CDR1 LGHNA and CDR2 YSLEER. The CDR3 contains 17 residues. The CDR3 loop reads CASSQDVSGAGTGELFF. The CDR3 bases are TGCGCCAGCAGCCAAGATGTTAGCGGGGCCGGGACCGGGGAGCTGTTTTTT.

The V call is TRBV27, the J call TRBJ1-2; unclear D gene. The CDR3 sequence is 13 residues long. Trimming pared 3 bases from V and 2 bases from J, leaving 7 bases between. Germline V gives CDR1 MNHEY, CDR2 SMNVEV (reference sequence). The CDR3: CASSLSQNYGYTF. Written as DNA, the CDR3 is TGTGCCAGCAGTTTGTCACAAAACTATGGCTACACCTTC.

The chain couples TRBV5-1 to TRBJ2-2; TRBD2 aligns across 7 bases. In germline, CDR1 is SGHRS, CDR2 YFSETQ. The V segment lost 1 base and the J segment 5 bases; nucleotides outside the gene matches: 8. The CDR3 is 16 amino acids. The CDR3 nucleotides are TGCGCCAGCAGCTTGAATCCGGGGAGGGGAACCGGGGAGCTGTTTTTT. It specifies CASSLNPGRGTGELFF.

The chain uses TRBV28 and TRBJ1-6; D call uncertain. Germline assignment: CDR1 MDHEN and CDR2 SYDVKM. The CDR3 covers 18 residues. Trimming stripped 4 bases from V and 6 bases from J, with 22 bases between. Here the CDR3 DNA reads TGTGCCAGCAGTTCTCCCCTCATGAGGGCGCCCGTTAATTCACCCCTCCACTTT. Translating it yields CASSSPLMRAPVNSPLHF.